Below, 17 T cell receptor beta chains from the same sample are listed, as sequenced in a study of cytomegalovirus exposure and HLA in healthy donors (dated by TCRdb to about 2017). Libraries came from the immunoSEQ multiplex PCR assay. The multiplex PCR relied on a mix of 60 forward primers for TCR Vbeta segments and 13 reverse primers for TCR Jbeta segments. Drawn from immuneACCESS, this table holds only the in-frame rearrangements with V and J called that TCRdb kept. Clones are partly lost; checked studies trace under half to an unresolved V gene and leave the rest unexplained. The sample table holds about 140,000 clones, of which roughly 76% were seen once. 1.2% of the sample is in the top ten clones. What was sequenced was PBMCs. The receptor source for this set is a female donor in good health and CMV-seronegative.

The V gene is TRBV5-6, the J gene TRBJ2-6; no clear D gene. Germline V gene data show CDR1 as SGHDT and CDR2 as YYEEEE. The V gene lost 2 bases and the J gene lost 0 bases, with 15 bases spanning the gap. There are 18 residues in the CDR3. The CDR3 protein is CASSFPLAKSSGANVLTF. The CDR3 DNA is TGTGCCAGCAGCTTTCCACTTGCTAAGAGCTCTGGGGCCAACGTCCTGACTTTC.

The rearrangement joins TRBV7-6 to TRBJ2-5; D possibly corresponds to TRBD1 (5 bases). Germline CDR1 and CDR2: SGHVS and FNYEAQ. Trimming took 1 base from V and 1 from J, leaving 7 bases between them. CDR3 size: 14 residues. The CDR3 is CASSLGQSQETQYF. For the CDR3, the DNA is TGTGCCAGCAGCTTAGGACAGAGCCAAGAGACCCAGTACTTC.

The rearrangement uses TRBV10-3 and TRBJ2-7; tentatively, D is TRBD1 (5 bases). Trimming removed 7 bases at V and 5 bases at J, with 15 bases between. The CDR3 length is 13 residues. Looked up from germline, CDR1 is ENHRY and CDR2 is SYGVKD. The CDR3 region is CAIKGIPSHEQYF. The CDR3 DNA sequence: TGTGCCATCAAGGGGATTCCATCCCACGAGCAGTACTTC.

This clone turned up a few times. The chain employs TRBV4-1 and TRBJ2-1; D is possibly TRBD2 (6 bases). The V and J ends lost 0 bases and 9 bases respectively, with 27 bases between them. The CDR3 contains 19 residues. Germline V CDR1 and CDR2: MGHRA, YSYEKL. In nucleotides, the CDR3 is TGCGCCAGCAGCCAAGATCTGCCGGGAGAGCCCGGTGTCGAGGTTGAGCAGTTCTTC. It encodes CASSQDLPGEPGVEVEQFF.

The chain has TRBV7-9 and TRBJ1-1, with D possibly matching TRBD1 (5 bases). CDR3 length equals 12 residues. Trimming left V 5 bases short and J 7 bases short, with 11 bases between. Germline CDR1 and CDR2: SEHNR and FQNEAQ (reference sequence). The CDR3: CASSRTTVEAFF. The DNA for the CDR3 is TGTGCCAGCAGCCGTACGACAGTTGAAGCTTTCTTT. The full variable domain, completed using reference TRBV7-9 and TRBJ1-1, is DTGVSQNPRHKITKRGQNVTFRCDPISEHNRLYWYRQTLGQGPEFLTYFQNEAQLEKSRLLSDRFSAERPKGSFSTLEIQRTEQGDSAMYLCASSRTTVEAFFGQGTRLTVV.

The chain uses TRBV6-1 and TRBJ2-7; D possibly corresponds to TRBD1 (5 bases). Germline assignment: CDR1 MNHNS and CDR2 SASEGT. V lost 7 bases and J lost 2, with 18 bases in between. CDR3 length equals 15 residues. CDR3 region: CASNQDITPTYEQYF. CDR3 nucleotide sequence: TGTGCCAGCAACCAGGACATCACACCCACCTACGAGCAGTACTTC.

The chain is built from TRBV11-2 and TRBJ2-2, with 7 nucleotides matching TRBD1. CDR3 size: 13 residues. CDR1 is SGHAT, CDR2 FQNNGV, per germline. The J segment lost 5 bases and the V segment lost 6 bases, leaving 3 bases of the junction unmatched. As DNA, the CDR3 is TGTGCCAGCAGTCGACAGGGAACCGGGGAGCTGTTTTTT. Translated: CASSRQGTGELFF.

This chain's CDR3 is CASSQESRYTEAFF. The CDR3 DNA sequence: TGTGCCAGCAGCCAAGAAAGTCGGTACACTGAAGCTTTCTTT. The chain combines TRBV14 with TRBJ1-1; the D is unclear. Per the germline V gene, CDR1 is SGHDN and CDR2 is FVKESK. Deletions cut 0 bases from V and 3 bases from J, with 8 bases between. CDR3 length: 14 amino acids. The variable domain in full, completed from reference TRBV14 and TRBJ1-1, reads EAGVTQFPSHSVIEKGQTVTLRCDPISGHDNLYWYRRVMGKEIKFLLHFVKESKQDESGMPNNRFLAERTGGTYSTLKVQPAELEDSGVYFCASSQESRYTEAFFGQGTRLTVV.

The chain is built from TRBV6-1 and TRBJ1-5; D uncertain. V was clipped by 2 bases and J by 5 bases, with 7 bases between them. Germline CDR1 and CDR2: MNHNS and SASEGT. The CDR3 sequence is 13 residues long. CDR3 protein: CASSEFEHQPQHF. The CDR3 DNA follows: TGTGCCAGCAGTGAATTCGAGCATCAGCCCCAGCATTTT.

This rearrangement joins TRBV28 to TRBJ1-1, with 7 bases fitting TRBD1. Germline V CDR1 and CDR2: MDHEN, SYDVKM. With 4 bases clipped from V and 3 bases from J, the junction kept 17 bases outside the gene matches. The CDR3 spans 18 residues. DNA of the CDR3: TGTGCCAGCAGTTCCCCTGACTCGACAGGGTGGTTCGACACTGAAGCTTTCTTT. As protein: CASSSPDSTGWFDTEAFF.

The V call is TRBV7-9, the J call TRBJ2-3, with 10 positions matching TRBD1. Germline V lookup: CDR1 SEHNR, CDR2 FQNEAQ (reference sequence). The CDR3 totals 14 residues. V dropped 8 bases and J dropped 4; count of bases not matched to a gene: 6. The CDR3 region has the DNA TGTGCCAGCGACAGGGGGCGAGGGGCAGATACGCAGTATTTT. Translated: CASDRGRGADTQYF.

V gene TRBV5-1 combines with J gene TRBJ2-4, with 8 bases aligning to TRBD2. J was trimmed by 3 bases and V by 2 bases; bases with no gene match: 7. The CDR3 consists of 16 residues. The germline gives CDR1 SGHRS, CDR2 YFSETQ. The CDR3 loop reads CASSLAGEFNKNIQYF. The CDR3 nucleotides read TGCGCCAGCAGCTTAGCGGGAGAATTTAACAAAAACATTCAGTACTTC.

Remarks on this clone: The junction and the germline gene differ at one end; a read error may be behind it. The chain recombines TRBV19 with TRBJ1-1; weak D call: TRBD1 (6 bases). Germline-derived CDR1 and CDR2 are LNHDA and SQIVND (reference sequence). The CDR3 is 16 amino acids. The DNA for the CDR3 is TGTGCCAGTAGTATAGGTCCCACAGGGTGGAACGCTGAAGCTTTCTTT. Amino acids: CASSIGPTGWNAEAFF.

This clone came up once. The V and J genes are TRBV1 and TRBJ1-4; the table's D gene call, TRBD1, was not cross checked with the DNA. TRBV1 is classified as a pseudogene. The CDR3 is 16 residues long. CDR3 protein: CTSSYTGDATNEKLFF. Here the CDR3 DNA reads TGCACCAGCAGCTATACAGGGGACGCAACTAATGAAAAACTGTTTTTT.

This clone was picked up a small number of times. The rearrangement uses TRBV6-5 and TRBJ2-7, with D possibly being TRBD2 (5 bases). This CDR3 has 12 amino acids. The germline gives CDR1 MNHEY, CDR2 SVGAGI. The germline V and J ends were trimmed by 0 bases and 7 bases, with 7 bases remaining between them. The chain's CDR3 is CASSYSRVEQYF. CDR3 in DNA: TGTGCCAGCAGTTACTCGAGGGTTGAGCAGTACTTC.

The chain carries TRBV5-6 and TRBJ2-3, with a possible D match to TRBD1 (6 bases). Germline CDR1 SGHDT, CDR2 YYEEEE. The CDR3 has 13 amino acids. Between the trimmed V and J ends, which lost 4 bases and 5 bases, there was a span of 11 bases. The CDR3 is CASSVRDKDTQYF. The CDR3 DNA sequence: TGTGCCAGCAGCGTCCGGGACAAAGATACGCAGTATTTT.

The J gene is TRBJ2-7, the V gene TRBV10-1; D is ambiguous. Germline CDR1 and CDR2: WNHNN and SYGVQD (reference sequence). The CDR3 has 13 residues. With 4 bases removed from V and 6 bases from J, the gap between germline ends came to 13 bases. CDR3 bases: TGCGCCAGCAGTGGAATGTCGAGTTCCGAGCAGTACTTC. It codes for CASSGMSSSEQYF.